The 4 T cell receptor beta chains below all came from one sample that was sequenced in a study of T cell changes during pregnancy in multiple sclerosis. This table comes from immunoSEQ multiplex PCR, and its TCRdb copy is limited to in-frame clones, with some not included. In the table there are about 79,000 clones, about 89% of which are singletons. Sequenced here: CD4+ T cells from peripheral blood mononuclear cells, sampled in the second trimester of pregnancy. Every receptor here comes from a female donor with multiple sclerosis, enrolled in a pregnancy study.

V is TRBV4-3 and J is TRBJ2-5; 8 bases are a match to TRBD2. Germline CDR1 reads LGHNA; CDR2 reads YSLEER. This CDR3 comprises 19 residues. Trimming at V came to 4 bases and at J to 3 bases, leaving 19 bases not matched to a gene. The CDR3, as DNA: TGCGCCAGCAGCCCGGCCGCCGTCCCGTCGCGGGGGGCTAAAGAGACCCAGTACTTC. Translation: CASSPAAVPSRGAKETQYF.

This rearrangement joins TRBV28 to TRBJ2-7, with TRBD1 as a possible D gene (6 bases). CDR1 is MDHEN, CDR2 SYDVKM, per germline. V dropped 8 bases and J dropped 3 bases, with 11 bases sitting between them. This CDR3 spans 12 amino acids. CDR3 loop: CASQRDNYEQYF. The CDR3 DNA is TGTGCCAGCCAGAGGGACAACTACGAGCAGTACTTC.

This clone turned up a few times. The chain joins TRBV6-6 to TRBJ2-1, with D possibly being TRBD2 (6 bases). This CDR3 has 15 residues. The germline V gene encodes CDR1 MNHNY and CDR2 SVGAGI (reference sequence). V lost 2 bases, J lost 4 bases, and 12 bases lay in between. The chain's CDR3 is CASSYAGTRYNEQFF. The CDR3 region has the DNA TGTGCCAGCAGTTACGCGGGGACGCGATACAATGAGCAGTTCTTC.

The J gene is TRBJ2-5, the V gene TRBV6-6; no reliable D call. Trimming stripped 4 bases from V and 13 bases from J, with 13 bases between. In germline, CDR1 is MNHNY, CDR2 SVGAGI (reference sequence). This CDR3 has 11 amino acids. The CDR3 here is CASSLDSLRYF. CDR3 DNA: TGTGCCAGCAGTTTAGACTCTCTAAGGTACTTC.